Described below is a single TCR beta chain sequence and its context. The method was immunoSEQ multiplex PCR; TCRdb's version includes in-frame clones alone and lacks a portion of them. Of some 61,000 clones listed, about 90% are singletons. The junction had 5 bases not matched to a gene; V was cut back by 6 bases and J by 1 base. CDR1 and CDR2 (germline): SEHNR, FQNEAQ (reference sequence). The length of the CDR3 is 15 residues. The data are from a study of T cell changes during pregnancy in multiple sclerosis. This chain connects TRBV7-9 to TRBJ2-2; 7 positions agree with TRBD1. The material was peripheral blood, obtained in the second trimester of pregnancy. The TCR comes from a female donor with multiple sclerosis, enrolled in a pregnancy study. CDR3 DNA: TGTGCCAGCAGACCAGGGGACAGGAACACCGGGGAGCTGTTTTTT. Residues: CASRPGDRNTGELFF. Together with reference TRBV7-9 and TRBJ2-2, the CDR3 gives the full variable domain: DTGVSQNPRHKITKRGQNVTFRCDPISEHNRLYWYRQTLGQGPEFLTYFQNEAQLEKSRLLSDRFSAERPKGSFSTLEIQRTEQGDSAMYLCASRPGDRNTGELFFGEGSRLTVL.